Following are 31 T cell receptor beta chains from one sample sequenced in a study of metastatic and nonmetastatic thyroid tumors. No treatment of any kind had been given to any patient before thyroid surgery. TCRdb ran MiXCR on the PCR reads. The sample records tens of thousands of clones, 20% to 25% being singletons. Sequencing used blood. The receptors come from a female donor with papillary thyroid cancer or a benign thyroid nodule (not recorded which). Some clones in this sample may be carry-over from other donors' samples.

The chain combines TRBV9 with TRBJ2-3, with no clear D. V dropped 5 bases and J dropped 3 bases, with 16 bases sitting between them. The CDR3 spans 15 residues. The germline V gene encodes CDR1 SGDLS and CDR2 YYNGEE. The CDR3 nucleotides are TGTGCCAGCAGTTCAAGGCCCCTAGATACAGATACGCAGTATTTT. It yields the protein CASSSRPLDTDTQYF.

This clone was seen repeatedly, ten times or more. J is TRBJ2-1 and V is TRBV27, with 11 positions matching TRBD2. Germline assignment: CDR1 MNHEY and CDR2 SMNVEV (reference sequence). The CDR3 runs 14 residues. The V and J ends lost 6 bases and 12 bases, in that order; junction bases with no gene match: 10. CDR3 sequence reads: CASRPLAGALRQFF. DNA of the CDR3: TGTGCCAGCAGGCCACTAGCGGGAGCCCTTAGGCAGTTCTTC.

This clone has just a few counts. This rearrangement joins TRBV6-1 to TRBJ1-2, with 9 bases aligning to TRBD1. V trimming: 5 bases; J trimming: 6 bases; junction bases outside the gene matches: 13. CDR1 MNHNS and CDR2 SASEGT come from the germline V gene. The CDR3 covers 16 residues. The CDR3 bases are TGTGCCAGCAGTATCTCGATGACACAGGGGGCTGATGGCTACACCTTC. Its protein product is CASSISMTQGADGYTF.

This clone was counted many times. CDR3 in DNA: TGTGCCAGCAGTTTGGGTAACATCCTCTATGGCTACACCTTC. It codes for CASSLGNILYGYTF. The rearrangement joins TRBV12-3 or TRBV12-4 to TRBJ1-2, with D unclear. The CDR3 totals 14 residues. Trimming took 3 bases from V and 4 from J, leaving 12 bases between them.

CDR3 bases: TGCAGCGTTGATTCAGGGGGCGACTATGGCTACACCTTC. It codes for CSVDSGGDYGYTF. This chain links TRBV29-1 with TRBJ1-2, with 8 bases that match TRBD1. The V gene end was trimmed by 3 bases and the J gene end by 3 bases; junction bases not matched to a gene: 3. Per germline, CDR1 SQVTM and CDR2 ANQGSEA. The CDR3 has 13 residues.

The chain couples TRBV9 to TRBJ2-7; D may match TRBD1 or TRBD2 (5 bases each). Trimming took 0 bases from V and 2 from J, leaving 12 bases between them. Germline CDR1 and CDR2: SGDLS and YYNGEE. The CDR3 runs to 15 residues. CDR3 in amino acids: CASSVASWDAYEQYF. As DNA, the CDR3 is TGTGCCAGCAGCGTAGCCTCCTGGGACGCCTACGAGCAGTACTTC. Full variable domain (remainder filled in from reference TRBV9 and TRBJ2-7): DSGVTQTPKHLITATGQRVTLRCSPRSGDLSVYWYQQSLDQGLQFLIQYYNGEERAKGNILERFSAQQFPDLHSELNLSSLELGDSALYFCASSVASWDAYEQYFGPGTRLTVT.

Comment on this clone: The germline gene is not matched at one end of the junction; a read error may be the cause. This chain connects TRBV15 to TRBJ2-1, with TRBD2 matching 12 bases. CDR1 is LNHNV, CDR2 YYDKDF, per germline (reference sequence). The length of the CDR3 is 18 residues. The CDR3 loop reads CATNRDLAGGGSYNEQFF. The CDR3 nucleotides read TGTGCCACCAACAGAGATCTAGCGGGAGGGGGCTCATACAATGAGCAGTTCTTC.

In its sample, this clone was seen a few times. The chain has TRBV27 and TRBJ2-2; D ambiguous. The germline V and J ends were trimmed by 5 bases and 2 bases, with 9 bases remaining between them. Germline CDR1 and CDR2: MNHEY and SMNVEV (reference sequence). This CDR3 region has 14 residues. The CDR3 region has the DNA TGTGCCAGCAGTCCTATATTAAACACCGGGGAGCTGTTTTTT. Translating gives CASSPILNTGELFF.

This clone occurred many times. The gene calls are TRBV4-2 and TRBJ2-1; either TRBD1 or TRBD2 may fit D (5 bases each). The germline CDR1 and CDR2 sequences are LGHNA and YNFKEQ. Trimming cost V 6 bases and J 13 bases, with 19 bases left between them. The CDR3 length is 13 residues. Here the CDR3 reads CASRGDLSPHQFF. In DNA, the CDR3 is TGTGCCAGCAGGGGGGACCTAAGTCCTCATCAGTTCTTC.

This clone was found many times. V and J are TRBV19 and TRBJ2-1; TRBD2 aligns across 11 bases. The germline V gene has CDR1 LNHDA and CDR2 SQIVND (reference sequence). The J segment lost 1 base and the V segment lost 8 bases, leaving 4 bases of the junction unmatched. The CDR3 runs 15 residues. In DNA, the CDR3 is TGTGCCAGTTTTACTAGCGGGGGTTCCTACAATGAGCAGTTCTTC. Protein product: CASFTSGGSYNEQFF. Drawing the rest from reference TRBV19 and TRBJ2-1, the complete variable domain is DGGITQSPKYLFRKEGQNVTLSCEQNLNHDAMYWYRQDPGQGLRLIYYSQIVNDFQKGDIAEGYSVSREKKESFPLTVTSAQKNPTAFYLCASFTSGGSYNEQFFGPGTRLTVL.

This clone was seen many times. The junction departs from the called germline gene at one end, perhaps through a read error. The V and J genes are TRBV7-9 and TRBJ2-1; 9 nucleotides line up with TRBD2. Germline loops: CDR1 SEHNR, CDR2 FQNEAQ (reference sequence). This CDR3 region has 12 residues. Here the CDR3 reads CASSLAGAEQFF. The CDR3 DNA follows: TGTGCCAGCAGTTTAGCGGGAGCTGAGCAGTTCTTC.

J is TRBJ1-4 and V is TRBV28; no clear D. V gave up 11 bases and J gave up 8 bases, with 12 bases separating them. The CDR3 has 11 residues. Germline V CDR1 and CDR2: MDHEN, SYDVKM. DNA for the CDR3: TGTGCCGGGTTGGTTCCCGAAAAACTGTTTTTT. It codes for CAGLVPEKLFF.

In this sample, this clone turned up many times. This chain links TRBV5-6 with TRBJ2-4, with D perhaps TRBD2 (6 bases). Trimming pared 0 bases from V and 9 bases from J, leaving 13 bases between. CDR3 size: 14 residues. CDR1 SGHDT and CDR2 YYEEEE come from the germline V gene. CDR3 sequence: CASSLARRGTIQYF. The CDR3 DNA is TGTGCCAGCAGCTTGGCCAGACGGGGGACCATTCAGTACTTC.

This clone was seen ten or more times. The identical CDR3 is also encoded by other nucleotide sequences in the sample. J is TRBJ2-5 and V is TRBV3-1; no clear D. This CDR3 has 13 residues. Looked up from germline, CDR1 is LGHDT and CDR2 is YNNKEL (reference sequence). V shed 1 base and J shed 4 bases, with 7 bases lying between them. The CDR3 nucleotides read TGTGCCAGCAGCCAAGCGAATGGAGAGACCCAGTACTTC. It yields the protein CASSQANGETQYF.

This clone was counted ten times or more. V usage is TRBV12-3 or TRBV12-4 and J usage is TRBJ2-3; D possibly corresponds to TRBD2 (5 bases). V lost 3 bases and J 2 bases, leaving 12 bases between the germline ends. This CDR3 contains 15 residues. The CDR3 reads CASSFGRAITDTQYF. The CDR3 DNA reads TGTGCCAGCAGTTTCGGGCGGGCGATCACAGATACGCAGTATTTT.

CDR3 residues: CASSLDGPLYGYTF. The CDR3 nucleotides are TGCGCCAGCAGCTTGGACGGTCCCCTCTATGGCTACACCTTC. The chain joins TRBV5-1 to TRBJ1-2, with D uncertain. The CDR3 covers 14 residues. Looked up from germline, CDR1 is SGHRS and CDR2 is YFSETQ. With 0 bases removed from V and 4 bases from J, the gap between germline ends came to 10 bases.

This clone has just a few counts. This chain connects TRBV19 to TRBJ1-6, with a weak D call TRBD1 (6 bases). Trimming removed 3 bases from V and 10 bases from J, with 16 bases in between. Germline V gene data show CDR1 as LNHDA and CDR2 as SQIVND (reference sequence). The CDR3 runs 15 residues. The CDR3 region has the DNA TGTGCCAGTAGTATCGTCTTAAAAGGGGGATCACCCCTCCACTTT. Protein product: CASSIVLKGGSPLHF.

The J gene is TRBJ2-3, the V gene TRBV5-1; no reliable D call. The germline V gene has CDR1 SGHRS and CDR2 YFSETQ. Trimming pared 7 bases from V and 3 bases from J, leaving 21 bases between. The CDR3 totals 16 residues. CDR3 loop: CASRRVSVGQTDTQYF. The CDR3 DNA follows: TGCGCCAGCCGCCGAGTTTCGGTCGGGCAAACAGATACGCAGTATTTT. The full variable domain, its missing parts supplied by reference TRBV5-1 and TRBJ2-3, is KAGVTQTPRYLIKTRGQQVTLSCSPISGHRSVSWYQQTPGQGLQFLFEYFSETQRNKGNFPGRFSGRQFSNSRSEMNVSTLELGDSALYLCASRRVSVGQTDTQYFGPGTRLTVL.

This clone has just one count. One end of the junction does not line up with germline, which may come from a read error. The V gene is TRBV27, the J gene TRBJ1-5, with D perhaps matching TRBD1 (5 bases). The CDR3 consists of 13 residues. Germline-derived CDR1 and CDR2 are MNHEY and SMNVEV (reference sequence). The CDR3 DNA follows: TGTGCCAGCTGTTGGGGGGTTGCTCAGCCCCAGCCTTTT. It codes for CASCWGVAQPQPF.

This clone has ten or more counts. V is TRBV16 and J is TRBJ1-5; unclear D gene. CDR3 size: 13 residues. The germline V gene encodes CDR1 KGHSY and CDR2 FQNENV. V lost 2 bases, J lost 0 bases, and 2 bases lay in between. CDR3 amino acids: CASSQDSNQPQHF. The CDR3 nucleotides are TGTGCCAGCAGCCAAGATAGCAATCAGCCCCAGCATTTT. Together with reference TRBV16 and TRBJ1-5, the CDR3 gives the full variable domain: GEEVAQTPKHLVRGEGQKAKLYCAPIKGHSYVFWYQQVLKNEFKFLISFQNENVFDETGMPKERFSAKCLPNSPCSLEIQATKLEDSAVYFCASSQDSNQPQHFGDGTRLSIL.

A few counts support this clone. A read error is likely, as this CDR3 ends without the conserved phenylalanine or tryptophan. V is TRBV12-3 or TRBV12-4 and J is TRBJ1-1; D is ambiguous. This CDR3 has 11 amino acids. Trimming pared 1 base from V and 6 bases from J, leaving 3 bases between. CDR3 amino acids: CASSLESEAFV. The CDR3 region has the DNA TGTGCCAGCAGTTTAGAGTCTGAAGCTTTCGTT.

Many counts were recorded for this clone. At one end, the junction sequence differs from germline, possibly due to a read error. V and J are TRBV7-7 and TRBJ2-1; TRBD2 aligns across 11 bases. The germline V gene encodes CDR1 SSHAT and CDR2 FNYEAQ (reference sequence). The CDR3 has 15 residues. The CDR3 loop reads CASSLGLAAYNEQFF. The CDR3 nucleotides are TGTGCTAGCAGCTTGGGACTAGCGGCCTACAATGAGCAGTTCTTC.

This clone was found many times. The chain couples TRBV7-9 to TRBJ1-5; a possible D gene is TRBD1 (5 bases). This CDR3 has 13 amino acids. V was trimmed by 1 base and J by 5 bases, leaving 6 bases between them. Germline loops: CDR1 SEHNR, CDR2 FQNEAQ (reference sequence). Written as DNA, the CDR3 is TGTGCCAGCAGCTTAGGGGGGGATCAGCCCCAGCATTTT. It translates to CASSLGGDQPQHF.

This clone showed up many times. The CDR3 bases are TGTGCCAGCAGTCCGATAGGACTAGCGGGAGGGCAGACAGATACGCAGTATTTT. Protein product: CASSPIGLAGGQTDTQYF. V is TRBV28 and J is TRBJ2-3; 15 nucleotides agree with TRBD2. The CDR3 runs to 18 residues. The V gene end was trimmed by 5 bases and the J gene end by 3 bases; junction bases not matched to a gene: 9. Germline CDR1 reads MDHEN; CDR2 reads SYDVKM.

The chain carries TRBV20-1 and TRBJ2-3; 11 bases match TRBD2. CDR1 and CDR2 (germline): DFQATT, SNEGSKA (reference sequence). V was pared by 5 bases and J by 3 bases, with 4 bases of the junction left unmatched. The CDR3 has 14 residues. The CDR3 region is CSAYASGGTDTQYF. DNA for the CDR3: TGCAGTGCTTACGCTAGCGGGGGGACAGATACGCAGTATTTT.

The chain recombines TRBV11-2 with TRBJ1-4; the D is unclear. Germline V gives CDR1 SGHAT, CDR2 FQNNGV. Between the trimmed V and J ends, which lost 5 bases and 2 bases, there was a span of 15 bases. The CDR3 sequence is 16 residues long. The DNA of the CDR3 is TGTGCCAGCAGCCAAGCCCTAAAACCCACTAATGAAAAACTGTTTTTT. Translating gives CASSQALKPTNEKLFF.

This chain uses TRBV5-1 with TRBJ2-7; D is ambiguous. The CDR3 covers 13 residues. Trimming removed 0 bases from V and 5 bases from J, with 9 bases in between. The germline gives CDR1 SGHRS, CDR2 YFSETQ. CDR3 sequence: CASSLGSSNEQYF. DNA of the CDR3: TGCGCCAGCAGCTTGGGCAGTAGCAACGAGCAGTACTTC.

This clone is judged large. This rearrangement joins TRBV6-1 to TRBJ2-3; TRBD1 aligns across 7 bases. The junction had 7 bases not matched to a gene; V was cut back by 5 bases and J by 5 bases. The CDR3 extends over 14 amino acids. The germline V gene encodes CDR1 MNHNS and CDR2 SASEGT. Here the CDR3 reads CASSLGGAKDTQYF. In DNA, the CDR3 is TGTGCCAGCAGTCTAGGGGGCGCGAAAGATACGCAGTATTTT.

Details on this clone: A much bigger clone sits one base away, suggesting this may be a read error. This sample includes further DNA sequences coding for the same CDR3. The CDR3 loop reads CASSSWTGELFF. Written as DNA, the CDR3 is TGTGCCAGTAGCTCATGGACCGGGGAGCTGTTTTTT. This chain connects TRBV5-5 to TRBJ2-2; D gene ambiguous. Germline V gives CDR1 SGHKS, CDR2 YYEKEE (reference sequence). This CDR3 is 12 amino acids long. The full variable domain, in which reference TRBV5-5 and TRBJ2-2 provide the parts outside the CDR3, is DAGVTQSPTHLIKTRGQQVTLRCSPISGHKSVSWYQQVLGQGPQFIFQYYEKEERGRGNFPDRFSARQFPNYSSELNVNALLLGDSALYLCASSSWTGELFFGEGSRLTVL.

This clone was counted at least ten times. The chain combines TRBV4-3 with TRBJ2-3; D is unresolved. Germline V gene sequence: CDR1 LGHNA, CDR2 YSLEER. The CDR3 contains 13 residues. The V and J ends lost 2 bases and 6 bases respectively, with 9 bases between them. The CDR3 is CASSQRAADTQYF. In DNA, the CDR3 is TGCGCCAGCAGCCAACGGGCCGCCGATACGCAGTATTTT.

Ten or more counts support this clone. The chain uses TRBV7-9 and TRBJ2-7; TRBD2 is a possible D gene (6 bases). The CDR3 consists of 14 residues. V was pared by 3 bases and J by 2 bases, with 11 bases between. Germline V gene data show CDR1 as SEHNR and CDR2 as FQNEAQ (reference sequence). This CDR3 reads CASSLEGGTYEQYF. The CDR3 bases are TGTGCCAGCAGCTTGGAGGGAGGAACCTACGAGCAGTACTTC. Full variable domain (missing parts from reference TRBV7-9 and TRBJ2-7): DTGVSQNPRHKITKRGQNVTFRCDPISEHNRLYWYRQTLGQGPEFLTYFQNEAQLEKSRLLSDRFSAERPKGSFSTLEIQRTEQGDSAMYLCASSLEGGTYEQYFGPGTRLTVT.